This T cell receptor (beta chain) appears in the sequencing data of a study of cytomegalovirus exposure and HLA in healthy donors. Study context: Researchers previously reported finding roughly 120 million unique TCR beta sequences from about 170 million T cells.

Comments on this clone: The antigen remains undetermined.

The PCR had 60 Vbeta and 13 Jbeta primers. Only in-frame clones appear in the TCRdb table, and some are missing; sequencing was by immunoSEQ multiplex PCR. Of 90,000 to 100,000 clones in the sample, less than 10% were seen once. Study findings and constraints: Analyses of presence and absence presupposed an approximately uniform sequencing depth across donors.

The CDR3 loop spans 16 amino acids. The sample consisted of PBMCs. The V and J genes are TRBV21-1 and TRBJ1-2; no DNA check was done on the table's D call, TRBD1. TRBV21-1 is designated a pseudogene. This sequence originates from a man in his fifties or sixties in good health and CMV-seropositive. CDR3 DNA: TGTGCCAGCAGAAATGGGGTGACAGGGGGGGCGGGAGGCTACACCTTC. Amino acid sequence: CASRNGVTGGAGGYTF.